Listed here is a single T cell receptor (beta chain). The protocol was immunoSEQ multiplex PCR, while the TCRdb copy is restricted to in-frame clones and leaves out a portion. The sample has about 68,000 clones, roughly four fifths seen once. Per germline, CDR1 SGHVS and CDR2 FNYEAQ. J gave up 7 bases and V 4 bases, and 5 bases lay outside the gene matches. The CDR3 runs to 15 residues. The sample is drawn from a study of OX40 agonist ivuxolimab in advanced cancers. The receptor comes from an adult with an advanced solid tumor such as melanoma, head and neck, liver or kidney cancer. V gene TRBV7-6 combines with J gene TRBJ1-4, with 11 bases fitting TRBD1. Sequencing used CD4+ or CD8+ T cells sorted from blood, obtained in a trial of the OX40 agonist ivuxolimab. The CDR3 DNA sequence: TGTGCCAGCAGCTCGCTTGGGACAGGGGGTGAAAAACTGTTTTTT. It specifies CASSSLGTGGEKLFF.